The 13 T cell receptor beta chains listed next were all sequenced from one sample in a study of response to subunit inactivated influenza vaccine. TCRdb redid the calling of the RT-PCR reads with MiXCR, one entry per CDR3 protein. The sample has about 530,000 distinct CDR3 sequences; approximately 12% are singletons. This material consisted of PBMCs from blood, taken on the day of vaccination. These receptors were collected from a man aged 45 to 65 who received an inactivated influenza vaccine.

The chain couples TRBV20-1 to TRBJ2-7; 9 nucleotides align to TRBD1. Germline lookup yields CDR1 DFQATT and CDR2 SNEGSKA (reference sequence). The CDR3 is 16 residues long. With V trimmed by 2 bases and J by 6 bases, 14 bases remained unmatched. Here the CDR3 reads CSARNGHRDRAREQYF. Written as DNA, the CDR3 is TGCAGTGCTAGAAACGGACACCGGGACAGGGCTCGCGAGCAGTACTTC.

The table lists this clonotype with a few counts. This rearrangement joins TRBV5-5 to TRBJ2-7; a weak D match, TRBD1 (6 bases). Trimming cost V 4 bases and J 7 bases, with 12 bases left between them. This CDR3 is built from 12 residues. Germline-derived CDR1 and CDR2 are SGHKS and YYEKEE (reference sequence). The CDR3 coding sequence is TGTGCCAGCAGCGGCAGGGGTTGGGAGCAGTACTTC. Amino acid sequence: CASSGRGWEQYF.

This clonotype was detected a few times. This chain connects TRBV3-1 to TRBJ1-2; a weak D match, TRBD1 (5 bases). Germline values: CDR1 LGHDT, CDR2 YNNKEL (reference sequence). The CDR3 covers 15 residues. V dropped 4 bases and J dropped 4 bases, with 16 bases sitting between them. DNA of the CDR3: TGTGCCAGCAGCCCCCGACACGACAGACTCTATGGCTACACCTTC. This translates into CASSPRHDRLYGYTF.

The V and J genes are TRBV28 and TRBJ2-1; 12 bases line up with TRBD2. J was trimmed by 6 bases and V by 5 bases; bases with no gene match: 5. Germline CDR1 is MDHEN and CDR2 is SYDVKM. The CDR3 is 15 residues long. CDR3 region: CASSGASGRANEQFF. CDR3 coding DNA: TGTGCCAGCAGTGGGGCTAGCGGGAGGGCCAATGAGCAGTTCTTC.

This clonotype was seen only a few times. This chain's CDR3 is CASSSPAGTGVTYGYTF. DNA of the CDR3: TGTGCCAGCAGCTCCCCCGCGGGGACAGGGGTCACCTATGGCTACACCTTC. The chain joins TRBV9 to TRBJ1-2; 10 bases agree with TRBD1. The J segment lost 4 bases and the V segment lost 4 bases, leaving 13 bases of the junction unmatched. Germline loops: CDR1 SGDLS, CDR2 YYNGEE. This CDR3 has 17 amino acids.

This clonotype was seen once. V is TRBV4-3 and J is TRBJ2-1, with 11 bases matching TRBD2. V shed 1 base and J 9 bases; nucleotides not matched to a gene: 8. The CDR3 is made up of 16 amino acids. From germline, CDR1 is LGHNA and CDR2 YSLEER. The CDR3 region has the DNA TGCGCCAGCAGCCAAGTGACTAGCGGGATTAGGGCTGAGCAGTTCTTC. It translates to CASSQVTSGIRAEQFF.

This clonotype was seen once. The junction does not match germline at one end; this may be a read error. This chain connects TRBV7-9 to TRBJ2-5; D possibly corresponds to TRBD2 (5 bases). The CDR3 is 15 amino acids. Germline assignment: CDR1 SEHNR and CDR2 FQNEAQ (reference sequence). The CDR3 here is CASSLVRGTQDTQYF. The CDR3 nucleotides read TGTGCCAGCAGCTTAGTCCGGGGAACCCAAGATACCCAGTACTTC.

This chain's CDR3 is CASKAPGQGYEQFF. The CDR3 nucleotides are TGTGCCAGCAAAGCACCGGGACAGGGTTATGAGCAGTTCTTC. This chain connects TRBV11-2 to TRBJ2-1; 9 bases fit TRBD1. J lost 8 bases, V lost 7 bases, and 9 bases had no gene match. The CDR3 is 14 residues long. Germline V CDR1 and CDR2: SGHAT, FQNNGV.

The chain carries TRBV18 and TRBJ2-2, with D hard to call. Germline CDR1 reads KGHSH; CDR2 reads LQKENI. The CDR3 loop spans 16 amino acids. The ends were cut back, 4 bases at V and 0 bases at J, with 12 bases in the middle. DNA of the CDR3: TGTGCCAGCTCACGGGCCAGACCAACGAACACCGGGGAGCTGTTTTTT. Amino acid sequence: CASSRARPTNTGELFF.

This clonotype was seen only a few times. The gene calls are TRBV9 and TRBJ2-7, with D perhaps TRBD1 or TRBD2 (6 bases each). Trimming took off 4 bases at V and 0 bases at J, with 17 bases between the two ends. Germline CDR1 reads SGDLS; CDR2 reads YYNGEE. This CDR3 contains 16 residues. The CDR3 DNA reads TGTGCCAGCAGCCCCCCTGAGGGGGGCATCTCCTACGAGCAGTACTTC. Translation: CASSPPEGGISYEQYF.

This clonotype was detected only a few times. This chain links TRBV27 with TRBJ2-1; D gene ambiguous. Germline CDR1 MNHEY, CDR2 SMNVEV (reference sequence). The CDR3 consists of 14 residues. V lost 3 bases to trimming and J lost 7 bases, with 13 bases between them. The CDR3 sequence: CASSFLGSRNEQFF. CDR3 in DNA: TGTGCCAGCAGTTTCCTTGGCTCAAGAAATGAGCAGTTCTTC.

This sequence joins TRBV6-1 and TRBJ1-2, with D maybe TRBD1 (5 bases). Trimming removed 8 bases from V and 4 bases from J, with 14 bases in between. The length of the CDR3 is 13 residues. The germline CDR1 and CDR2 sequences are MNHNS and SASEGT. The CDR3 coding sequence is TGTGCCAGCTCTCGGGCGGGGCTCTATGGCTACACCTTC. Amino acid sequence: CASSRAGLYGYTF.

This clonotype appeared many times. The J gene is TRBJ1-2, the V gene TRBV7-2; TRBD1 aligns across 9 bases. The germline V gene has CDR1 SGHTA and CDR2 FQGNSA. This CDR3 contains 14 residues. The junction had 6 bases not matched to a gene; V was cut back by 4 bases and J by 6 bases. CDR3 sequence: CASSYPGQGDGYTF. In nucleotides, the CDR3 is TGTGCCAGCAGCTACCCGGGACAGGGTGATGGCTACACCTTC.